Given below is one T cell receptor (beta chain) in context. No antigen is known for it. Treatment: 19 received Ad26.COV2.S at low or high dose, single or two shots; a few received placebo; per-sample allocation not given. Sampling was done on day 63 after the first vaccine or placebo injection. The data were produced by immunoSEQ multiplex PCR, yet TCRdb's version contains in-frame clones alone and is incomplete. Of some 400,000 clones in the sample, 89% were seen once. The sample comes from a study of Ad26.COV2.S vaccination and SARS-CoV-2 variants. Points from the study as a whole: Similar non-spike TCR breadth was seen in vaccine and placebo recipients.

Per the germline V gene, CDR1 is SGHTA and CDR2 is FQGNSA. V lost 1 base and J lost 5, with 8 bases in between. The CDR3 has 13 amino acids. Sequences were derived from peripheral blood, sampled in a trial of Ad26.COV2.S vaccine versus placebo. The source of this sequence is a person aged 18-65 years who received the Ad26.COV2.S COVID-19 vaccine or a placebo. The chain has TRBV7-2 and TRBJ2-5, with D unclear. CDR3 loop: CASSLGLRETQYF. The CDR3 DNA is TGTGCCAGCAGCTTAGGACTCCGCGAGACCCAGTACTTC. The whole variable domain, filled in from reference TRBV7-2 and TRBJ2-5, reads GAGVSQSPSNKVTEKGKDVELRCDPISGHTALYWYRQSLGQGLEFLIYFQGNSAPDKSGLPSDRFSAERTGGSVSTLTIQRTQQEDSAVYLCASSLGLRETQYFGPGTRLLVL.